The source of this T cell receptor beta chain is a study of blood T cell repertoires in COVID-19 (dated by TCRdb to about 2020). In the study overall: The collaborator samples originated in the United States, Italy and Spain and spanned the acute and convalescent phases of COVID-19. A de-identified subject ID, COVID-19 status, age in years and sex were almost always included in the sample metadata. The repertoires were released in a freely available public database intended as a resource for research on the immune response to SARS-CoV-2. Subjects who had been exposed to COVID-19, were actively infected with it, or had recovered from it provided the deeply sampled blood TCRbeta repertoires that made up the dataset. The prospective study material was composed of cDNA or gDNA derived from T cells, B-cell-depleted T cells, or PBMCs. The samples were drawn from two sources: the first 160 participants of the ongoing ImmuneRACE study, and over 1,000 subjects contributed by 6 global collaborators. Where HLA class I and class II types were available, the types were taken from metadata supplied by the sample provider, not from assay-based typing. Overall results and qualifications from the work: How much clinical and demographic metadata was included differed by source and by participant, and the metadata was provided uncurated.

Whole blood was collected in K2EDTA tubes by collaborating institutions according to the institutions' own protocols. For TCRbeta analysis, collaborator samples were shipped as frozen whole blood, as isolated PBMCs, or as DNA extracted from either sample type. This clone has a single count. Its antigen specificity is not known. Base quality data are lacking; no much larger clone is found one base away. In the germline V gene, CDR1 corresponds to SGHRS and CDR2 to YFSETQ. Cut back by 1 base and 0 bases, the V and J ends lie 17 bases apart. The CDR3 contains 18 residues, cysteine and phenylalanine counted. Of all the DNA, just the CDR3 is kept, 54 bases in frame from base 1. TCRbeta CDR3 regions were amplified from genomic DNA using the immunoSEQ Assay, a bias-controlled multiplex PCR. In the original analysis: Nucleated cell counts per sample were estimated from amplification of reference gene primers within the assay. Sequence reads were collapsed and filtered to measure the absolute abundance of every unique TCRbeta CDR3 rearrangement. For each sample, productive Simpson clonality was calculated by taking the square root of Simpson's diversity index across productive rearrangements. Held by TCRdb, this immuneACCESS table contains in-frame sequences only and omits some clones. Under half of the omission traces to an unresolved V gene where checked; the cause of the rest is unknown. V, J and clone size are taken as reported in that table, and D and trimming were inferred from the DNA itself. Here the sample has 250,000 to 300,000 clones; roughly 90% occur a single time. The ten top clones hold approximately 13% of the sample.

The origin of this receptor is a woman aged 60-70 years with acute or convalescent COVID-19. The specimen was peripheral blood. The chain couples TRBV5-1 to TRBJ2-4; the D gene is possibly TRBD2, with 6 bases matching. The CDR3 region has the sequence CASSLYYSGQAAKNIQYF. In nucleotide form, the sequence is TGCGCCAGCAGCTTGTACTATAGCGGCCAGGCAGCCAAAAACATTCAGTACTTC.